These 30 T cell receptor beta chains came from one sample sequenced in a study of shared clonotypes between healthy human individuals (dated by TCRdb to 2020 to 2022). The library relied on the immunoSEQ multiplex PCR assay. The source is immuneACCESS, and TCRdb retained only in-frame sequences with V and J called. Part of the clones is not carried over; for the studies checked, unresolved V genes explain less than half of this, and the remainder is unexplained. Within this sample are about 180,000 clones, with roughly 91% of them counted one time only. Of the sample, about 0.07% falls within the top ten clones. The source material was naive CD4+ T cells sorted from blood. Taken with the paper, the label for cell subset or site translates to: CD45RA+ positively selected. The receptors shown here come from a woman in her 30s in good health.

The genes are TRBV7-2 and TRBJ1-3; D is undetermined. Trimming took 5 bases from V and 9 from J, leaving 11 bases between them. Looked up from germline, CDR1 is SGHTA and CDR2 is FQGNSA. CDR3 size: 12 residues. The CDR3 here is CASSPRISTIYF. CDR3 nucleotide sequence: TGTGCCAGCAGCCCTCGGATCTCCACCATATATTTT. Complete variable domain (other parts from reference TRBV7-2 and TRBJ1-3): GAGVSQSPSNKVTEKGKDVELRCDPISGHTALYWYRQSLGQGLEFLIYFQGNSAPDKSGLPSDRFSAERTGGSVSTLTIQRTQQEDSAVYLCASSPRISTIYFGEGSWLTVV.

DNA of the CDR3: TGTGCCAGCCGCACCCTCCTAGCGGGAGCCTACGAGCAGTACTTC. Amino acids: CASRTLLAGAYEQYF. The gene calls are TRBV27 and TRBJ2-7; TRBD2 aligns across 10 bases. This CDR3 has 15 amino acids. CDR1 and CDR2 (germline): MNHEY, SMNVEV (reference sequence). J was trimmed by 2 bases and V by 8 bases; bases with no gene match: 9.

CDR3 bases: TGTGCCAGCAGCCGGGACAGGGTTTCCGGGGCCAACGTCCTGACTTTC. This sequence encodes CASSRDRVSGANVLTF. The V call is TRBV9, the J call TRBJ2-6, with 9 bases lining up with TRBD1. Trimming at V came to 4 bases and at J to 4 bases, leaving 6 bases not matched to a gene. This CDR3 has 16 residues. Germline values: CDR1 SGDLS, CDR2 YYNGEE.

The J gene is TRBJ1-1, the V gene TRBV6-1; perhaps TRBD1 as D (6 bases). Trimming shortened V by 4 bases and J by 8 bases, and 11 bases separated the two germline ends. CDR1 MNHNS and CDR2 SASEGT come from the germline V gene. There are 12 residues in the CDR3. CDR3 sequence reads: CASSVQTGEAFF. The CDR3 nucleotides are TGTGCCAGCAGTGTACAGACAGGAGAAGCTTTCTTT.

J is TRBJ2-1 and V is TRBV7-2, with TRBD2 matching over 8 bases. CDR1 is SGHTA, CDR2 FQGNSA, per germline. Trimming at V came to 5 bases and at J to 0 bases, leaving 6 bases not matched to a gene. CDR3 length: 16 residues. The CDR3 DNA follows: TGTGCCAGCAGCCCCATAGCGGGGAGCTCCTACAATGAGCAGTTCTTC. Amino acids: CASSPIAGSSYNEQFF.

The chain recombines TRBV25-1 with TRBJ1-2; 11 nucleotides agree with TRBD1. Germline V gene sequence: CDR1 MGHDK, CDR2 SYGVNS. V dropped 3 bases and J dropped 5; count of bases not matched to a gene: 5. There are 15 residues in the CDR3. CDR3 amino acids: CASSEYGTGGYGYTF. CDR3 coding DNA: TGTGCCAGCAGTGAGTACGGGACAGGGGGTTATGGCTACACCTTC.

V usage is TRBV2 and J usage is TRBJ1-4; 7 bases match TRBD1. There are 17 residues in the CDR3. Germline CDR1 is SNHLY and CDR2 is FYNNEI. Germline trimming cut 6 bases from V and 10 bases from J; bases unmatched to any gene: 20. This CDR3 is CASRGSGTEVQWGKLFF. In nucleotides, the CDR3 is TGTGCCAGCAGAGGTTCCGGGACAGAGGTCCAATGGGGAAAACTGTTTTTT.

The rearrangement links TRBV27 to TRBJ2-7, with 9 nucleotides matching TRBD1. The germline gives CDR1 MNHEY, CDR2 SMNVEV (reference sequence). The CDR3 has 13 amino acids. V dropped 10 bases and J dropped 3; count of bases not matched to a gene: 7. The CDR3 loop is CATAPGQGYEQYF. CDR3 in DNA: TGTGCCACAGCCCCGGGACAGGGCTACGAGCAGTACTTC.

The gene calls are TRBV1 and TRBJ2-3. TRBV1 is a pseudogene segment. The CDR3 runs to 18 residues. This CDR3 reads CTSSQDSSAGRGPDTQYF. The DNA of the CDR3 is TGCACCAGCAGCCAAGATTCCTCGGCGGGCCGGGGCCCAGATACGCAGTATTTT.

The chain combines TRBV19 with TRBJ2-1; D remains unclear. The V end was cut by 6 bases, the J end by 1 base, with 10 bases between. CDR3 length: 14 amino acids. Germline V gives CDR1 LNHDA, CDR2 SQIVND (reference sequence). This CDR3 reads CASRREGSYNEQFF. The CDR3 region has the DNA TGTGCCAGTAGGAGAGAAGGGTCCTACAATGAGCAGTTCTTC.

This chain links TRBV15 with TRBJ2-7, with D tentatively TRBD2 (6 bases). The V and J ends lost 3 bases and 0 bases respectively, with 12 bases between them. The CDR3 length is 15 residues. The germline CDR1 and CDR2 sequences are LNHNV and YYDKDF (reference sequence). CDR3 amino acids: CATSRGRESSYEQYF. Written as DNA, the CDR3 is TGTGCCACCAGCAGGGGACGGGAGAGCTCCTACGAGCAGTACTTC.

This clone was picked up a small number of times. The chain has TRBV5-1 and TRBJ2-7; 7 bases are a match to TRBD1. The trim removed 0 bases at V and 3 bases at J, leaving 3 bases unmatched. The CDR3 has 14 amino acids. CDR1 and CDR2 from the germline V gene are SGHRS and YFSETQ. DNA for the CDR3: TGCGCCAGCAGCTTGGTACAGGGGAGCTACGAGCAGTACTTC. Encoded protein: CASSLVQGSYEQYF.

This chain links TRBV14 with TRBJ2-1, with a possible D match to TRBD2 (6 bases). Germline CDR1 SGHDN, CDR2 FVKESK. The V end was cut by 2 bases, the J end by 0 bases, with 11 bases between. CDR3 size: 16 residues. The CDR3 sequence is CASSQMAGSSYNEQFF. In nucleotides, the CDR3 is TGTGCCAGCAGCCAAATGGCGGGGAGCTCCTACAATGAGCAGTTCTTC.

V usage is TRBV7-9 and J usage is TRBJ2-1, with TRBD2 matching over 7 bases. In germline, CDR1 is SEHNR, CDR2 FQNEAQ (reference sequence). V lost 0 bases to trimming and J lost 9 bases; unmatched junction nucleotides: 11. The CDR3 consists of 16 residues. The CDR3 sequence: CASSLARDYWRAEQFF. The CDR3 DNA reads as TGTGCCAGCAGCTTAGCCAGGGACTATTGGCGGGCTGAGCAGTTCTTC.

The chain links TRBV5-5 to TRBJ2-3, with TRBD2 matching over 8 bases. In germline, CDR1 is SGHKS, CDR2 YYEKEE (reference sequence). CDR3 length: 14 residues. Germline trimming cut 4 bases from V and 1 base from J; bases unmatched to any gene: 2. The CDR3 loop reads CASSLTSGTDTQYF. CDR3 nucleotide sequence: TGTGCCAGCAGCCTGACTAGCGGCACAGATACGCAGTATTTT.

J is TRBJ1-5 and V is TRBV27, with unresolved D. The CDR3 extends over 16 amino acids. Per the germline V gene, CDR1 is MNHEY and CDR2 is SMNVEV (reference sequence). V dropped 6 bases and J dropped 6 bases, with 21 bases sitting between them. DNA of the CDR3: TGTGCCAGCAGGGGGAAGGGTCCTGTATTCGGTCAGCCCCAGCATTTT. Encoded protein: CASRGKGPVFGQPQHF.

A note on this clone: At one of its ends the junction is not consistent with the germline gene, which may arise from a read error. The gene calls are TRBV9 and TRBJ2-7, with 7 bases that match TRBD2. This CDR3 is built from 12 residues. The germline V gene has CDR1 SGDLS and CDR2 YYNGEE. The CDR3 DNA follows: TGTGCCAGCAGCGCGGTGGGGAGGGACTTCAACTTC. Protein: CASSAVGRDFNF.

The chain carries TRBV2 and TRBJ1-6; D remains ambiguous. In germline, CDR1 is SNHLY, CDR2 FYNNEI. The V and J ends lost 2 bases and 11 bases respectively, with 13 bases between them. CDR3 size: 14 residues. In DNA form, the CDR3 reads TGTGCCAGCAGTGAAATACGGGTTCGGACACCCCTCCACTTT. This translates into CASSEIRVRTPLHF.

The chain combines TRBV11-2 with TRBJ1-4; D call uncertain. V was pared by 3 bases and J by 4 bases, with 15 bases between. Germline CDR1 reads SGHAT; CDR2 reads FQNNGV. This CDR3 comprises 16 residues. The CDR3 region is CASSFQNAGNNEKLFF. The CDR3 DNA is TGTGCCAGCAGCTTCCAAAACGCGGGCAATAATGAAAAACTGTTTTTT. Combining the CDR3 with reference TRBV11-2 and TRBJ1-4 gives the whole variable domain EAGVAQSPRYKIIEKRQSVAFWCNPISGHATLYWYQQILGQGPKLLIQFQNNGVVDDSQLPKDRFSAERLKGVDSTLKIQPAKLEDSAVYLCASSFQNAGNNEKLFFGSGTQLSVL.

The chain combines TRBV2 with TRBJ2-6; D might be TRBD2 (6 bases). The ends were cut back, 6 bases at V and 2 bases at J, with 8 bases in the middle. CDR3 length: 14 residues. CDR1 is SNHLY and CDR2 is FYNNEI in the germline V gene. This chain's CDR3 is CASSPGAGANVLTF. In nucleotides, the CDR3 is TGTGCCAGCAGCCCGGGAGCTGGGGCCAACGTCCTGACTTTC.

The V gene is TRBV11-2, the J gene TRBJ2-5; TRBD2 matches 7 bases. Germline CDR1 SGHAT, CDR2 FQNNGV. V trimming: 5 bases; J trimming: 11 bases; junction bases outside the gene matches: 11. This CDR3 is built from 13 residues. The CDR3: CASSLREGEEQYF. The CDR3 DNA is TGTGCCAGCAGCCTAAGGGAGGGCGAAGAGCAGTACTTC.

The chain couples TRBV27 to TRBJ2-1; D may be TRBD1 (6 bases). The CDR3 contains 14 residues. V was pared by 5 bases and J by 3 bases, with 11 bases between. CDR1 and CDR2 (germline): MNHEY, SMNVEV (reference sequence). The chain's CDR3 is CASSPGQIYNEQFF. CDR3 bases: TGTGCCAGCAGTCCTGGACAGATCTACAATGAGCAGTTCTTC.

The chain links TRBV28 to TRBJ2-7, with 9 nucleotides matching TRBD2. Germline V CDR1 and CDR2: MDHEN, SYDVKM. The CDR3 is 14 amino acids. V gave up 6 bases and J gave up 7 bases; unmatched junction bases: 10. CDR3 DNA sequence: TGTGCCAGCAGAACCTTGGAGCGGGAGGTGGAGCAGTACTTC. It encodes CASRTLEREVEQYF.

The CDR3 sequence is CASRPDRAANYGYTF. CDR3 nucleotides: TGTGCCAGCAGACCCGACAGGGCAGCTAACTATGGCTACACCTTC. The J gene is TRBJ1-2, the V gene TRBV27; 7 bases fit TRBD1. Looked up from germline, CDR1 is MNHEY and CDR2 is SMNVEV (reference sequence). CDR3 size: 15 residues. V dropped 6 bases and J dropped 0; count of bases not matched to a gene: 7.

The chain has TRBV6-1 and TRBJ2-7; D call uncertain. Germline assignment: CDR1 MNHNS and CDR2 SASEGT. The CDR3 totals 14 residues. The V gene lost 4 bases and the J gene lost 0 bases, with 10 bases spanning the gap. For the CDR3, the DNA is TGTGCCAGCAGTGTAATCCCTTTCTCCTACGAGCAGTACTTC. It specifies CASSVIPFSYEQYF.

The J gene is TRBJ1-2, the V gene TRBV5-4; D is possibly TRBD1 (5 bases). Germline V gene sequence: CDR1 SGHNT, CDR2 YYREEE (reference sequence). The CDR3 has 16 amino acids. V was trimmed by 4 bases and J by 0 bases, leaving 16 bases between them. CDR3 sequence (DNA): TGTGCCAGCAGCCCCCCCGGGACGGAAACTAACTATGGCTACACCTTC. Residues: CASSPPGTETNYGYTF.

This rearrangement joins TRBV7-9 to TRBJ2-7; D uncertain. Germline V gene sequence: CDR1 SEHNR, CDR2 FQNEAQ (reference sequence). Trimming removed 5 bases at V and 3 bases at J, with 17 bases between. The CDR3 contains 15 residues. The CDR3 sequence is CASSPRAVTGYEQYF. CDR3 DNA: TGTGCCAGCAGCCCCCGGGCAGTCACGGGCTACGAGCAGTACTTC.

The rearrangement links TRBV5-1 to TRBJ1-4; TRBD1 might be the D (5 bases). With 4 bases removed from V and 5 bases from J, the gap between germline ends came to 12 bases. This CDR3 has 14 residues. Per the germline V gene, CDR1 is SGHRS and CDR2 is YFSETQ. The CDR3 nucleotides read TGCGCCAGCAGCCGCGGGACGGAGAATGAAAAACTGTTTTTT. Protein sequence: CASSRGTENEKLFF.

The rearrangement uses TRBV29-1 and TRBJ2-3; weak D call: TRBD1 (6 bases). Germline V gene sequence: CDR1 SQVTM, CDR2 ANQGSEA. Trimming removed 5 bases from V and 0 bases from J, with 12 bases in between. CDR3 length: 14 amino acids. CDR3 loop: CSVLRGTSTDTQYF. The CDR3 bases are TGCAGCGTTTTAAGGGGGACCAGCACAGATACGCAGTATTTT.

The chain links TRBV19 to TRBJ2-1, with D possibly matching TRBD2 (7 bases). V lost 3 bases and J lost 10, with 19 bases in between. The CDR3 runs 15 residues. Germline CDR1 and CDR2: LNHDA and SQIVND (reference sequence). The CDR3 nucleotides are TGTGCCAGTAGTATTAGGAGGGGGGGGGACCGAGAGCAGTTCTTC. Protein: CASSIRRGGDREQFF.